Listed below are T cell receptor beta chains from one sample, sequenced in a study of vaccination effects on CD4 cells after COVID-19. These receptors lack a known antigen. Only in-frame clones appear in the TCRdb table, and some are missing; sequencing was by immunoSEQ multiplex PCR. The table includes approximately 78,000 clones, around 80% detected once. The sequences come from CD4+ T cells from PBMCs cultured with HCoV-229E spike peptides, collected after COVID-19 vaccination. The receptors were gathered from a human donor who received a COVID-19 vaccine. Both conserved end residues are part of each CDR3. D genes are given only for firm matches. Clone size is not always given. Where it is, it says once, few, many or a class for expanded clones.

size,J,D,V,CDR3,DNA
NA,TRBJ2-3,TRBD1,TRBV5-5,CASSRGQNTDTQYF,TGTGCCAGCAGCCGGGGACAGAACACAGATACGCAGTATTTT
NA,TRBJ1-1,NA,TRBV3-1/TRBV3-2,CASSPLHPNTEAFF,TGTGCCAGCAGCCCTCTACACCCGAACACTGAAGCTTTCTTT
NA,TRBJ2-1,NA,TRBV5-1,CASSLEVGEQFF,TGCGCCAGCAGCTTGGAGGTCGGGGAGCAGTTCTTC
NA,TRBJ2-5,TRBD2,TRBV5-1,CASSLVTSEETQYF,TGCGCCAGCAGCTTAGTTACTAGCGAAGAGACCCAGTACTTC
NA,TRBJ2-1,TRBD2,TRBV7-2,CASSFMPGAGGYNEQFF,TGTGCCAGCAGCTTTATGCCGGGGGCGGGAGGCTACAATGAGCAGTTCTTC
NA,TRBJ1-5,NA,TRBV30,CAWSQGGSGNQPQHF,TGTGCCTGGAGTCAAGGGGGGTCGGGCAATCAGCCCCAGCATTTT
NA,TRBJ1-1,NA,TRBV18,CASSLGQMNTEAFF,TGTGCCAGCTCACTCGGACAGATGAACACTGAAGCTTTCTTT
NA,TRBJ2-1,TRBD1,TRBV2,CASSLQGPSYNEQFF,TGTGCCAGCAGTCTACAGGGGCCCTCCTACAATGAGCAGTTCTTC
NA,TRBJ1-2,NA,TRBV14,CASSRTENYGYTF,TGTGCCAGCAGCCGGACGGAAAACTATGGCTACACCTTC
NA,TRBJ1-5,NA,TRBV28,CASSLYSAGSNQPQHF,TGTGCCAGCAGTTTATATTCGGCAGGGAGCAATCAGCCCCAGCATTTT
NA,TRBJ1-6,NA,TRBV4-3,CASSQAPLHF,TGCGCCAGCAGCCAAGCACCCCTCCACTTT
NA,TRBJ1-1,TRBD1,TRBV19,CASSPQGVRTEAFF,TGTGCCAGTAGTCCCCAGGGGGTGAGGACTGAAGCTTTCTTT
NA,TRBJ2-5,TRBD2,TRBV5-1,CASSSGTSGGARETQYF,TGCGCCAGCAGCTCCGGGACTAGCGGGGGGGCCCGGGAGACCCAGTACTTC
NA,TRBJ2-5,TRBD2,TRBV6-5,CASSTTSGYQETQYF,TGTGCCAGCAGTACGACTAGCGGGTACCAAGAGACCCAGTACTTC
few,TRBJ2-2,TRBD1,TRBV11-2,CASSFYGTVPNTGELFF,TGTGCCAGCAGCTTTTACGGGACAGTTCCTAACACCGGGGAGCTGTTTTTT
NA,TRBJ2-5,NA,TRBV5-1,CASSLGMGLVEGTQYF,TGCGCCAGCAGCTTGGGAATGGGACTCGTGGAGGGGACCCAGTACTTC
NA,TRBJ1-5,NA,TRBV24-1,CATSDPRTHQPQHF,TGTGCCACCAGTGATCCACGTACCCATCAGCCCCAGCATTTT
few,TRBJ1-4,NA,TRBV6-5,CASAYRAGEKLFF,TGTGCCAGCGCTTACAGGGCTGGTGAAAAACTGTTTTTT
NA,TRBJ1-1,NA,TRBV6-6,CASSYTDNTEAFF,TGTGCCAGCAGTTACACGGATAACACTGAAGCTTTCTTT
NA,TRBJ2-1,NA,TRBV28,CASSNRRNEQFF,TGTGCCAGCAGCAACAGGAGGAACGAGCAGTTCTTC
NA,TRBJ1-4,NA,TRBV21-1,CASSKVWVGAGEKLFF,TGTGCCAGCAGCAAAGTTTGGGTAGGGGCAGGGGAAAAACTGTTTTTT
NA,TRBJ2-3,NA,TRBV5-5,CASSEGRDPFRDTQYF,TGTGCCAGCAGCGAGGGCCGGGACCCATTCAGGGATACGCAGTATTTT
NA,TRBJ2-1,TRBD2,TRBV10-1,CASSRERGHSYNEQFF,TGCGCCAGCAGTCGCGAGCGGGGTCACTCCTACAATGAGCAGTTCTTC
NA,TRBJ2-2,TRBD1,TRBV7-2,CASSFSQGATGELFF,TGTGCCAGCAGCTTCTCACAGGGGGCCACCGGGGAGCTGTTTTTT
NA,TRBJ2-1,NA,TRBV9,CASSAHGARGADEQFF,TGTGCCAGCAGCGCCCACGGTGCCAGGGGGGCTGATGAGCAGTTCTTC
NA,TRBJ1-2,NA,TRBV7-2,CASSLAASGYTF,TGTGCCAGCAGCTTAGCGGCTAGTGGCTACACCTTC
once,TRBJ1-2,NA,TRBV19,CASSRSGTQRDGYTF,TGTGCCAGTAGTCGGTCGGGGACCCAACGGGATGGCTACACCTTC
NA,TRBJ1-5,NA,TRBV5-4,CASKPQHF,TGTGCCAGCAAGCCCCAGCATTTT
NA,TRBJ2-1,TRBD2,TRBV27,CASWGRGAPSYNEQFF,TGTGCCAGCTGGGGGCGGGGGGCCCCCTCCTACAATGAGCAGTTCTTC
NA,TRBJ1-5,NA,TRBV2,CASSEVEGNQPQHF,TGTGCCAGCAGTGAAGTGGAAGGAAATCAGCCCCAGCATTTT
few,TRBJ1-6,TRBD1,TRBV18,CASSPPGTGLNSPLHF,TGTGCCAGCTCACCACCGGGGACAGGGCTTAATTCACCCCTCCACTTT
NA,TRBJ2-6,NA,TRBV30,CAWSPRTRRAGANVLTF,TGTGCCTGGAGTCCCCGAACCCGCAGGGCTGGGGCCAACGTCCTGACTTTC
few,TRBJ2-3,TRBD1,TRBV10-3,CAISPGQGPDTQYF,TGTGCCATCAGCCCGGGACAGGGACCAGATACGCAGTATTTT
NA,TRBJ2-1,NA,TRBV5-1,CASRDSSPRDEQFF,TGCGCCAGCCGAGACAGTAGTCCCAGGGATGAGCAGTTCTTC
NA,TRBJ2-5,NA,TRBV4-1,CASSQRGYTQETQYF,TGCGCCAGCAGCCAACGGGGATATACCCAAGAGACCCAGTACTTC
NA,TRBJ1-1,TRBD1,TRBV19,CASRGQVAAFF,TGTGCCAGTAGAGGACAGGTGGCAGCTTTCTTT
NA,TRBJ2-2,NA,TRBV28,CASSHRPANTGELFF,TGTGCCAGCAGCCACAGGCCCGCGAACACCGGGGAGCTGTTTTTT
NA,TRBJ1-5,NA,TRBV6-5,CASSYSYSQPQHF,TGTGCCAGCAGTTACTCCTACAGTCAGCCCCAGCATTTT
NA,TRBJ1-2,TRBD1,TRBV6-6,CASSYAVRGNYGYTF,TGTGCCAGCAGTTATGCAGTCAGGGGGAACTATGGCTACACCTTC
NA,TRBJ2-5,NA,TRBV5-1,CASRRGEETQYF,TGCGCCAGCAGAAGGGGGGAAGAGACCCAGTACTTC
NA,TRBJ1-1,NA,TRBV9,CASSVTGTNTEAFF,TGTGCCAGCAGCGTCACAGGGACTAACACTGAAGCTTTCTTT
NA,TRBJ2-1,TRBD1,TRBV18,CASSDGTGVYNEQFF,TGTGCCAGCTCAGACGGGACAGGGGTCTACAATGAGCAGTTCTTC
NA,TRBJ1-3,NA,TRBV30,CALTLQLSGNTIYF,TGTGCCCTCACGTTACAACTCTCTGGAAACACCATATATTTT
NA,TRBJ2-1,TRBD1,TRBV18,CASTEGQGTYNEQFF,TGTGCCAGCACGGAGGGACAGGGGACCTACAATGAGCAGTTCTTC
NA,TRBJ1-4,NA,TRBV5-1,CASGRSYLGANEKLFF,TGCGCCAGCGGCCGTAGTTACTTAGGAGCTAATGAAAAACTGTTTTTT
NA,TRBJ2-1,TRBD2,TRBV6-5,CASSYALAGTNEQFF,TGTGCCAGCAGTTACGCTCTAGCGGGGACCAATGAGCAGTTCTTC
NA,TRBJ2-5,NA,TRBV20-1,CSVDGQETQYF,TGCAGTGTTGACGGCCAAGAGACCCAGTACTTC
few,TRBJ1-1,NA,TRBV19,CASSKTGWNTEAFF,TGTGCCAGTAGTAAGACAGGTTGGAACACTGAAGCTTTCTTT
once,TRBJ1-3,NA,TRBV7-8,CASSYQTAPGSSGNTIYF,TGTGCCAGCAGCTACCAGACGGCCCCTGGGAGTTCTGGAAACACCATATATTTT
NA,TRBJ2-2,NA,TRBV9,CASRGAGAGTGELFF,TGTGCCAGCAGGGGTGCGGGCGCCGGCACCGGGGAGCTGTTTTTT
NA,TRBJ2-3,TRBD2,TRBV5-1,CASSLPASGGAGDTQYF,TGCGCCAGCAGCTTGCCCGCTAGCGGGGGGGCCGGAGATACGCAGTATTTT
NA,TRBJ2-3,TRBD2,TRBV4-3,CASSQGTSGGPDTQYF,TGCGCCAGCAGCCAAGGGACTAGCGGGGGACCAGATACGCAGTATTTT
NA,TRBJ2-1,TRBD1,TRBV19,CASNPGQGSHEQFF,TGTGCCAGTAATCCAGGACAGGGGTCCCATGAGCAGTTCTTC
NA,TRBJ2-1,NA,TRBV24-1,CATSGVRGASYNEQFF,TGTGCCACCAGTGGCGTGAGAGGGGCCTCCTACAATGAGCAGTTCTTC